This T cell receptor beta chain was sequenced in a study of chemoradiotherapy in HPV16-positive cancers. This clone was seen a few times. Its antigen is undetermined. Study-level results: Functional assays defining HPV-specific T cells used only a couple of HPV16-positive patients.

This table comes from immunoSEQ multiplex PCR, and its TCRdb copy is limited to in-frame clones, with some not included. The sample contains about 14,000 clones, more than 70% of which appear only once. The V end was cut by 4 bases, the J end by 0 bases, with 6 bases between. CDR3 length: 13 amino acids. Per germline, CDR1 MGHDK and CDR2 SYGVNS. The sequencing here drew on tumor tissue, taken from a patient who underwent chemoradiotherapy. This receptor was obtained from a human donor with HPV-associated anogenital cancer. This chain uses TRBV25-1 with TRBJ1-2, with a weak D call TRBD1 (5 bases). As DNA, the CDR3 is TGTGCCAGCAGTGTAGGGGCTAACTATGGCTACACCTTC. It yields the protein CASSVGANYGYTF.